This T cell receptor (beta chain) was sequenced for a study of shared clonotypes between healthy human individuals. Assay: immunoSEQ multiplex PCR; the TCRdb copy retains only in-frame clones and omits some. Here the sample spans millions of clones, more than 80% being singletons. Germline assignment: CDR1 MDHEN and CDR2 SYDVKM. CDR3 length equals 16 residues. The V end was cut by 7 bases, the J end by 4 bases, with 20 bases between. The donor population consisted of healthy HIV-negative adults with no recent acute infections or vaccinations. The donors, all of them Caucasian adults, lived in Nashville, Tennessee.

Sequenced input: naive CD4+ T cells from PBMCs. Indicated subset: CD45RA+ positively selected. The chain combines TRBV28 with TRBJ2-1; possible D gene TRBD2, 8 bases. The origin of this receptor is a man between 18 and 35 years old in good health. Some clones in this sample may be carry-over from other donors' samples. CDR3 sequence (DNA): TGTGCCAGCATCAGGGGGTCCAGCGGGAGTTACAATGAGCAGTTCTTC. Translating gives CASIRGSSGSYNEQFF.